Sequencing of this T cell receptor (beta chain) was carried out in a study of cytomegalovirus exposure and HLA in healthy donors. Findings of the study overall: Cytomegalovirus-associated TCR beta chains were listed, numbering some 150. A cluster of highly shared sequence variants was likely a sequencing artifact. Later analysis demonstrated an association between a missense DCLRE1C variant and TCR beta V- and J-gene trimming.

Every donor was a healthy person donating bone marrow. Points on this clone: The antigen is unknown. One junction end disagrees with the germline gene, perhaps due to a read error. This sample also contains other DNA sequences that code for the same CDR3.

Germline V gene lookup returns CDR1 SGHDT and CDR2 YYEEEE. This CDR3 contains 13 residues. The primer mix had 60 Vbeta and 13 Jbeta primers. Clones were read by immunoSEQ multiplex PCR, and TCRdb kept only the in-frame ones, dropping some. The table lists approximately 120,000 clones, 60% to 75% of them singletons. This TCR was sampled from a woman in her fifties or sixties in good health and CMV-seropositive. The J gene is TRBJ1-6, the V gene TRBV5-6; perhaps TRBD1 as D (5 bases). The sample taken for sequencing was PBMCs. CDR3 region: CASSWGPNSPLHF. The CDR3 DNA sequence: TGTGCCAGCAGCTGGGGCCCCAATTCCCCCCTCCACTTT.